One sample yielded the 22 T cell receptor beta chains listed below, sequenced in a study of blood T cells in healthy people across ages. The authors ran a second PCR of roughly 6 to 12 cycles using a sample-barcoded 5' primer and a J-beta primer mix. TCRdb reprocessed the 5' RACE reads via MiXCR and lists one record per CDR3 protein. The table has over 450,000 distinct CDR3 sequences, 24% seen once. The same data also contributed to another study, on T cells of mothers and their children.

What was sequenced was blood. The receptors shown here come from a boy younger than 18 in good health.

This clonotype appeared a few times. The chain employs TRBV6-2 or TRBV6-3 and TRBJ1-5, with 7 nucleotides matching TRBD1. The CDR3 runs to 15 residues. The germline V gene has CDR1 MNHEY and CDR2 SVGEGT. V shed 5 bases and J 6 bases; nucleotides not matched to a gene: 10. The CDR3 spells CASSTIGQVRQPQHF. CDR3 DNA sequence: TGTGCCAGCAGTACAATCGGACAGGTTCGTCAGCCCCAGCATTTT.

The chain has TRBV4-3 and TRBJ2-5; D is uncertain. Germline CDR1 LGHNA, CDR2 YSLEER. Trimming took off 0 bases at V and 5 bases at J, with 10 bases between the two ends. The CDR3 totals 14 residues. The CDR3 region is CASSQEWRSETQYF. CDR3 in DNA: TGCGCCAGCAGCCAAGAGTGGAGATCCGAGACCCAGTACTTC.

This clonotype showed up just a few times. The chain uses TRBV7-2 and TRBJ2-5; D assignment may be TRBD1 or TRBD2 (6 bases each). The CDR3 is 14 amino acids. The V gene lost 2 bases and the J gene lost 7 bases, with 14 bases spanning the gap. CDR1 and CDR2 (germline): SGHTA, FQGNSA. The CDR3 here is CASSLSGGSGTQYF. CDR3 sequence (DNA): TGTGCCAGCAGCTTATCCGGGGGCTCGGGGACCCAGTACTTC.

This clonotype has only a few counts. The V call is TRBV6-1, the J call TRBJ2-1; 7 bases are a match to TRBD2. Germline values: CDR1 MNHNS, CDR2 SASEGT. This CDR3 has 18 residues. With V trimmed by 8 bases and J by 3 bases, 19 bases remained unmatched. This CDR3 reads CASPRPGRREMNYNEQFF. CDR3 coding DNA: TGTGCCAGCCCCCGTCCAGGGAGGCGGGAGATGAACTACAATGAGCAGTTCTTC.

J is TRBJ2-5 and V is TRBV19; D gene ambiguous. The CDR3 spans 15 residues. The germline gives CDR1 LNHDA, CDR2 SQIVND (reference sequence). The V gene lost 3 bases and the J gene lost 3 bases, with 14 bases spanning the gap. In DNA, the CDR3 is TGTGCCAGTAGTATCTGGACCCTGGGCGAAGAGACCCAGTACTTC. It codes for CASSIWTLGEETQYF.

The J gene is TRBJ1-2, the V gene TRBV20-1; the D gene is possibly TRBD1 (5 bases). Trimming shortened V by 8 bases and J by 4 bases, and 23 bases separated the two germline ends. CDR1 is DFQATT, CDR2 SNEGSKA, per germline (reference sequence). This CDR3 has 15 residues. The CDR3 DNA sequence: TGCAGTAAGGGGAGGAGGGCGATTGCCTCCTATGGCTACACCTTC. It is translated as CSKGRRAIASYGYTF.

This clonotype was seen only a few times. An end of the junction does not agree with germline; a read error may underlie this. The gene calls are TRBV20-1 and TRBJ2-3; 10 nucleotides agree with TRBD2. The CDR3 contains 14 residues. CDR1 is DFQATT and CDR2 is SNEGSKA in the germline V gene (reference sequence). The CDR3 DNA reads TGCAGTGCTAGTTCTAGCGGGAGCACAGATGCGCAGTATTTT. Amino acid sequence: CSASSSGSTDAQYF.

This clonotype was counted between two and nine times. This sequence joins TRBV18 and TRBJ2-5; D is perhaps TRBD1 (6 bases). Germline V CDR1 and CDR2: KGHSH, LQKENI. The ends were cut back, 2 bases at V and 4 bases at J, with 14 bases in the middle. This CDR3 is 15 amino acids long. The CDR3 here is CASSPAMGAGETQYF. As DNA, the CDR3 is TGTGCCAGCTCACCAGCGATGGGGGCGGGAGAGACCCAGTACTTC.

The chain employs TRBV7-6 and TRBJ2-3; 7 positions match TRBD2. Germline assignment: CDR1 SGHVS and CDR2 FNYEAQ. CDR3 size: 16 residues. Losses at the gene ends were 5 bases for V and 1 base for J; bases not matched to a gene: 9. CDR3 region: CASSHRLAGGTDTQYF. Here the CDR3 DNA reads TGTGCCAGCAGCCATCGACTAGCCGGGGGCACAGATACGCAGTATTTT.

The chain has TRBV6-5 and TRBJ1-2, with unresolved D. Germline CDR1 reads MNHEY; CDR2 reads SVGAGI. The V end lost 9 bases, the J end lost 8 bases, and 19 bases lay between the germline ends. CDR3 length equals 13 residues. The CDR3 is CASLSRGGLGYTF. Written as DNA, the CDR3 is TGTGCCAGTCTGTCGCGTGGAGGGCTGGGCTACACCTTC.

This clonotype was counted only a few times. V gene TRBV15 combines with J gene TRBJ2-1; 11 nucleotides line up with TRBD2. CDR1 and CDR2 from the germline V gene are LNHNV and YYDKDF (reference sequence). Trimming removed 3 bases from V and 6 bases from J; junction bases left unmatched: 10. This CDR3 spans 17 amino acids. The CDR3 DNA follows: TGTGCCACCAGCAGTGTTACACTAGCGGGGGTCTGCAATGAGCAGTTCTTC. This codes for CATSSVTLAGVCNEQFF.

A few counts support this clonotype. The CDR3 bases are TGTGCCAGCGGGGGGACAGGGGGCTACATTCAGTACTTC. Translating it yields CASGGTGGYIQYF. The chain is built from TRBV27 and TRBJ2-4, with 12 bases fitting TRBD1. The length of the CDR3 is 13 residues. The germline CDR1 and CDR2 sequences are MNHEY and SMNVEV (reference sequence). V trimming: 8 bases; J trimming: 8 bases; junction bases outside the gene matches: 4.

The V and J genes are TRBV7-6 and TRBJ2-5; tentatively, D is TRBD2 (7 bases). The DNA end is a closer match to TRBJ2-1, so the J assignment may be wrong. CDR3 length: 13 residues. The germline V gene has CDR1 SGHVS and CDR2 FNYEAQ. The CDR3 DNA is TGTGCCAGCAGCCCTGCGGGGGCTACCGAGCAGTTCTTC. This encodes CASSPAGATEQFF.

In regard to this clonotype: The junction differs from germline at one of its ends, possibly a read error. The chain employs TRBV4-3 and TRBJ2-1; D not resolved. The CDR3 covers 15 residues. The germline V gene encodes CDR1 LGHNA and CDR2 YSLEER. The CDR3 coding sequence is TGCGCCAGCAGCCAAGGCCAAGATGCCTACAATGAGCAGTCCTTC. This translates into CASSQGQDAYNEQSF.

CDR3 DNA sequence: TGTGCCACCCAGGAGAACACTGAAGCTTTCTTT. Translation gives CATQENTEAFF. V and J are TRBV2 and TRBJ1-1; D remains unclear. The CDR3 length is 11 residues. Trimming left V 10 bases short and J 1 base short, with 7 bases between. Germline values: CDR1 SNHLY, CDR2 FYNNEI.

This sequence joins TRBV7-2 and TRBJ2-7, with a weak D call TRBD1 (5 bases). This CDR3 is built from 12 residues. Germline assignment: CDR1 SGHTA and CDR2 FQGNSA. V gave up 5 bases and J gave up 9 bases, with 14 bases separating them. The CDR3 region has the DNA TGTGCCAGCAGCGAGACAGTCCGCCGGCAGTACTTC. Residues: CASSETVRRQYF.

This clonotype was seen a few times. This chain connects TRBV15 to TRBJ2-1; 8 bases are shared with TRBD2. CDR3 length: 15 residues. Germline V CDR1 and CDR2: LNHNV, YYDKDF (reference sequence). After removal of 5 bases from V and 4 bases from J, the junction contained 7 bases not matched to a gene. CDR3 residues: CATSGRTSMYNEQFF. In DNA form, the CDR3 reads TGTGCCACCAGCGGCCGGACTAGCATGTACAATGAGCAGTTCTTC.

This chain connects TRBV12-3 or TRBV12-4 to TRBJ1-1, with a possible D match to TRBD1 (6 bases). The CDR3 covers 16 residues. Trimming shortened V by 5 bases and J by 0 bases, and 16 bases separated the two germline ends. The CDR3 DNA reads TGTGCCAGCAGTCCTTCTGGGGGACATCTGAACACTGAAGCTTTCTTT. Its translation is CASSPSGGHLNTEAFF.

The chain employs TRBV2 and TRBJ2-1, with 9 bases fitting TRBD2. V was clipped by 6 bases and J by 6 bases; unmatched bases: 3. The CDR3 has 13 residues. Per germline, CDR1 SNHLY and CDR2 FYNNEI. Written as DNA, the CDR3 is TGTGCCAGCAGAGAGACTAGCGGCAATGAGCAGTTCTTC. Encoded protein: CASRETSGNEQFF.

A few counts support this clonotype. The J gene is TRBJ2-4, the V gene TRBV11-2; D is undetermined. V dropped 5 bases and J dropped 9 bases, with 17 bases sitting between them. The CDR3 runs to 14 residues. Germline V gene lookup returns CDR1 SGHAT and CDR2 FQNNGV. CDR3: CASSLGPSKGIQYF. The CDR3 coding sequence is TGTGCCAGCAGCCTGGGCCCTTCGAAGGGCATTCAGTACTTC.

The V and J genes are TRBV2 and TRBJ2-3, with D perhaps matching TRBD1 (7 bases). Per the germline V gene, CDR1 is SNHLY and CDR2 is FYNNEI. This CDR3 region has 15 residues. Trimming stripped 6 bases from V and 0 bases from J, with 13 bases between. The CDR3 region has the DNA TGTGCCAGCAGCGAACAGGGGACTAGCACAGATACGCAGTATTTT. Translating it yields CASSEQGTSTDTQYF.

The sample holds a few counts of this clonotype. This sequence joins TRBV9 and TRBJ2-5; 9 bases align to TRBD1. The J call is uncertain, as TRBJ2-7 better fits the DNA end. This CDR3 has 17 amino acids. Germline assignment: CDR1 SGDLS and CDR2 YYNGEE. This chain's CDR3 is CASSVGPLTGGRDEQYF. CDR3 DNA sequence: TGTGCCAGCAGCGTAGGTCCCCTCACAGGGGGCCGAGACGAGCAGTACTTC.